One and the same sample provided the 27 T cell receptor beta chains below, sequenced in a study of shared clonotypes between healthy human individuals. Generated by immunoSEQ multiplex PCR, the TCRdb table keeps only in-frame clones and is missing some. The table has about 600,000 clones, almost 97% seen once. The sequenced sample consisted of naive CD4+ T cells sorted from blood. Specified subset: CD45RA+ positively selected. The receptor set was obtained from a woman in her twenties or thirties in good health.

The V and J genes are TRBV6-1 and TRBJ1-1, with TRBD1 identical over 9 bases. Germline CDR1 reads MNHNS; CDR2 reads SASEGT. V was clipped by 10 bases and J by 1 base; unmatched bases: 7. The CDR3 is 14 amino acids. The CDR3 loop is CATQPGQGNTEAFF. The CDR3 nucleotides are TGTGCCACCCAACCGGGACAGGGGAACACTGAAGCTTTCTTT.

The chain recombines TRBV7-9 with TRBJ1-2; no definite D call. The germline V and J ends were trimmed by 4 bases and 2 bases, with 8 bases remaining between them. This CDR3 has 13 amino acids. Germline CDR1 and CDR2: SEHNR and FQNEAQ (reference sequence). CDR3 region: CASSWAGNYGYTF. The CDR3 bases are TGTGCCAGCAGCTGGGCCGGGAACTATGGCTACACCTTC. The full variable domain, rest sourced from reference TRBV7-9 and TRBJ1-2, is DTGVSQNPRHKITKRGQNVTFRCDPISEHNRLYWYRQTLGQGPEFLTYFQNEAQLEKSRLLSDRFSAERPKGSFSTLEIQRTEQGDSAMYLCASSWAGNYGYTFGSGTRLTVV.

This chain links TRBV6-1 with TRBJ2-7; no firm D call. V lost 3 bases and J 4 bases, leaving 7 bases between the germline ends. Germline-derived CDR1 and CDR2 are MNHNS and SASEGT. There are 12 residues in the CDR3. The CDR3 sequence is CASSEPRYEQYF. The CDR3 DNA reads as TGTGCCAGCAGTGAGCCGCGGTACGAGCAGTACTTC.

The chain joins TRBV28 to TRBJ1-2, with D possibly matching TRBD1 (5 bases). Germline CDR1 and CDR2: MDHEN and SYDVKM. Between the trimmed V and J ends, which lost 6 bases and 7 bases, there was a span of 21 bases. This CDR3 is 15 amino acids long. The CDR3 spells CASSEKLMGLGGYTF. CDR3 bases: TGTGCCAGCAGCGAAAAATTGATGGGGCTCGGTGGCTACACCTTC.

The chain has TRBV11-2 and TRBJ2-7; 9 nucleotides line up with TRBD1. Germline loops: CDR1 SGHAT, CDR2 FQNNGV. The V segment lost 5 bases and the J segment 5 bases; nucleotides outside the gene matches: 10. The CDR3 is made up of 15 amino acids. CDR3 nucleotides: TGTGCCAGCAGCCCGGCGTGGGGACAGGGTAACGAGCAGTACTTC. Translation: CASSPAWGQGNEQYF.

The chain recombines TRBV29-1 with TRBJ2-5, with TRBD1 matching over 9 bases. The J segment lost 3 bases and the V segment lost 5 bases, leaving 4 bases of the junction unmatched. Germline CDR1 is SQVTM and CDR2 is ANQGSEA. The CDR3 is 13 amino acids. The CDR3: CSVQGTGKETQYF. CDR3 nucleotide sequence: TGCAGCGTTCAGGGGACAGGGAAAGAGACCCAGTACTTC.

The V call is TRBV15, the J call TRBJ2-7, with a weak D call TRBD1 (7 bases). Germline V CDR1 and CDR2: LNHNV, YYDKDF (reference sequence). Trimming removed 2 bases at V and 2 bases at J, with 25 bases between. The CDR3 runs to 19 residues. CDR3 in amino acids: CATSRSFGRGLGGTYEQYF. CDR3 in DNA: TGTGCCACCAGCAGATCCTTCGGAAGGGGGCTGGGGGGAACCTACGAGCAGTACTTC.

DNA for the CDR3: TGTGCCAGCGGAAAGGCAGGGCATGCAGATACGCAGTATTTT. Amino acids: CASGKAGHADTQYF. The chain is built from TRBV28 and TRBJ2-3; weak D call: TRBD1 (5 bases). Germline V gene sequence: CDR1 MDHEN, CDR2 SYDVKM. The V and J ends lost 8 bases and 4 bases respectively, with 16 bases between them. The CDR3 loop spans 14 amino acids.

The J gene is TRBJ1-2, the V gene TRBV27; tentative D call: TRBD1 (5 bases). Germline-derived CDR1 and CDR2 are MNHEY and SMNVEV (reference sequence). V gave up 3 bases and J gave up 7 bases, with 15 bases separating them. CDR3 size: 14 residues. CDR3 DNA: TGTGCCAGCAGTTTTGGTCAGGGAGGCGGTGGCTACACCTTC. Translated: CASSFGQGGGGYTF.

About this clone: The sample has other DNA sequences that encode this CDR3 too. This chain connects TRBV28 to TRBJ1-5; 8 nucleotides line up with TRBD1. Germline V gives CDR1 MDHEN, CDR2 SYDVKM. V trimming: 5 bases; J trimming: 4 bases; junction bases outside the gene matches: 7. The CDR3 is made up of 15 amino acids. The CDR3: CASSPRTGGNQPQHF. In nucleotides, the CDR3 is TGTGCCAGCAGTCCCCGAACAGGGGGGAATCAGCCCCAGCATTTT.

The CDR3 loop is CSVGRERDIHLNTEAFF. The DNA for the CDR3 is TGCAGCGTCGGCAGGGAGCGGGATATACATCTGAACACTGAAGCTTTCTTT. V usage is TRBV29-1 and J usage is TRBJ1-1, with D perhaps matching TRBD1 (5 bases). With 6 bases removed from V and 0 bases from J, the gap between germline ends came to 23 bases. From germline, CDR1 is SQVTM and CDR2 ANQGSEA. CDR3 length equals 17 residues. Looking up the rest from reference TRBV29-1 and TRBJ1-1 gives the full variable domain: SAVISQKPSRDICQRGTSLTIQCQVDSQVTMMFWYRQQPGQSLTLIATANQGSEATYESGFVIDKFPISRPNLTFSTLTVSNMSPEDSSIYLCSVGRERDIHLNTEAFFGQGTRLTVV.

The V call is TRBV11-3, the J call TRBJ2-3, with 7 positions matching TRBD2. Germline CDR1 SGHNT, CDR2 YENEEA. V lost 5 bases to trimming and J lost 6 bases; unmatched junction nucleotides: 11. The CDR3 has 15 amino acids. The CDR3 spells CASSIGTGGYDTQYF. In nucleotides, the CDR3 is TGTGCCAGCAGCATCGGGACGGGAGGATATGATACGCAGTATTTT.

V usage is TRBV6-6 and J usage is TRBJ2-7; a possible D gene is TRBD2 (5 bases). Trimming took 0 bases from V and 4 from J, leaving 13 bases between them. There are 15 residues in the CDR3. Germline V gives CDR1 MNHNY, CDR2 SVGAGI (reference sequence). CDR3 residues: CASSYSRGRKYEQYF. The CDR3 DNA reads TGTGCCAGCAGTTACTCGAGAGGGCGGAAATACGAGCAGTACTTC.

The chain is built from TRBV7-8 and TRBJ2-2; 9 bases align to TRBD1. The CDR3 has 15 amino acids. Germline V CDR1 and CDR2: SGHVS, FQNEAQ. V trimming: 5 bases; J trimming: 4 bases; junction bases outside the gene matches: 5. The CDR3 nucleotides read TGTGCCAGCAGCGGCCGGGACAGGGCCACCGGGGAGCTGTTTTTT. Translated, it gives CASSGRDRATGELFF.

This clone occurred a few times. The gene calls are TRBV5-1 and TRBJ1-2, with D perhaps matching TRBD1 (6 bases). This CDR3 contains 16 residues. V was trimmed by 0 bases and J by 8 bases, leaving 20 bases between them. In germline, CDR1 is SGHRS, CDR2 YFSETQ. The CDR3 sequence is CASSLGPGASTEGYTF. Here the CDR3 DNA reads TGCGCCAGCAGCTTGGGCCCAGGGGCCAGTACAGAGGGCTACACCTTC.

This chain connects TRBV7-9 to TRBJ1-2; D gene uncertain. This CDR3 region has 14 residues. V dropped 5 bases and J dropped 8 bases, with 18 bases sitting between them. The V gene's germline CDR1 is SEHNR and CDR2 FQNEAQ (reference sequence). CDR3 sequence: CASSPSLEGSGYTF. The DNA for the CDR3 is TGTGCCAGCAGCCCATCGCTAGAAGGGTCCGGCTACACCTTC. Complete variable domain (other parts from reference TRBV7-9 and TRBJ1-2): DTGVSQNPRHKITKRGQNVTFRCDPISEHNRLYWYRQTLGQGPEFLTYFQNEAQLEKSRLLSDRFSAERPKGSFSTLEIQRTEQGDSAMYLCASSPSLEGSGYTFGSGTRLTVV.

The chain carries TRBV2 and TRBJ2-2; 11 bases are shared with TRBD2. CDR1 is SNHLY, CDR2 FYNNEI, per germline. This CDR3 spans 14 amino acids. J gave up 6 bases and V 6 bases, and 3 bases lay outside the gene matches. DNA of the CDR3: TGTGCCAGCAGACTAGCGGGAGTAGCCGGGGAGCTGTTTTTT. It is translated as CASRLAGVAGELFF.

This clone was seen once. The CDR3 spells CASSQPTSTEQFF. DNA of the CDR3: TGCGCCAGCAGCCAACCGACTAGCACTGAGCAGTTCTTC. The chain employs TRBV4-1 and TRBJ2-1; 7 bases fit TRBD2. Germline CDR1 and CDR2: MGHRA and YSYEKL. V shed 2 bases and J 9 bases; nucleotides not matched to a gene: 4. The CDR3 has 13 amino acids.

The rearrangement links TRBV19 to TRBJ2-5; D gene uncertain. Trimming shortened V by 0 bases and J by 5 bases, and 13 bases separated the two germline ends. The V gene's germline CDR1 is LNHDA and CDR2 SQIVND (reference sequence). This CDR3 has 15 amino acids. For the CDR3, the DNA is TGTGCCAGTAGTATAGAAGGGCTCCTCGGGGAGACCCAGTACTTC. Residues: CASSIEGLLGETQYF. The full variable domain, with the rest looked up from reference TRBV19 and TRBJ2-5, is DGGITQSPKYLFRKEGQNVTLSCEQNLNHDAMYWYRQDPGQGLRLIYYSQIVNDFQKGDIAEGYSVSREKKESFPLTVTSAQKNPTAFYLCASSIEGLLGETQYFGPGTRLLVL.

In this sample, this clone turned up once. The J gene is TRBJ1-5, the V gene TRBV6-6; no clear D. Between the trimmed V and J ends, which lost 2 bases and 0 bases, there was a span of 8 bases. The CDR3 totals 15 residues. Germline CDR1 and CDR2: MNHNY and SVGAGI (reference sequence). CDR3 DNA sequence: TGTGCCAGCAGTTACCTCGGATATAGCAATCAGCCCCAGCATTTT. Translating gives CASSYLGYSNQPQHF.

On this clone itself: This CDR3 is also generated by other DNA sequences in the sample. The chain combines TRBV9 with TRBJ2-2; D ambiguous. Germline V lookup: CDR1 SGDLS, CDR2 YYNGEE. This CDR3 has 15 residues. The V end lost 0 bases, the J end lost 2 bases, and 8 bases lay between the germline ends. The CDR3 nucleotides read TGTGCCAGCAGCGTAGGAGGAAGTAACACCGGGGAGCTGTTTTTT. Amino acid sequence: CASSVGGSNTGELFF.

The V call is TRBV18, the J call TRBJ1-4, with 9 nucleotides matching TRBD1. This CDR3 region has 16 residues. The ends lost 6 bases at V and 0 bases at J; junction bases unmatched: 5. CDR1 is KGHSH, CDR2 LQKENI, per germline. CDR3 in DNA: TGTGCCAGCTCGGACAGGGGTCCGGCAACTAATGAAAAACTGTTTTTT. Amino acids: CASSDRGPATNEKLFF.

The chain couples TRBV6-5 to TRBJ2-5; a possible D gene is TRBD2 (5 bases). This CDR3 is 14 amino acids long. The V and J ends lost 6 bases and 6 bases respectively, with 17 bases between them. The V gene's germline CDR1 is MNHEY and CDR2 SVGAGI. CDR3 coding DNA: TGTGCCAGCAGCCCCGAACCACGGGGTCAGACCCAGTACTTC. Protein sequence: CASSPEPRGQTQYF.

The V call is TRBV28, the J call TRBJ1-4; no definite D call. V lost 6 bases to trimming and J lost 4 bases, with 12 bases between them. Germline assignment: CDR1 MDHEN and CDR2 SYDVKM. This CDR3 has 14 residues. The CDR3 DNA reads TGTGCCAGCAGCCCCCGCCGGGTTAATGAAAAACTGTTTTTT. Protein sequence: CASSPRRVNEKLFF.

This clone came up once. This chain uses TRBV19 with TRBJ2-6; no definite D call. Germline V gene sequence: CDR1 LNHDA, CDR2 SQIVND (reference sequence). V was clipped by 8 bases and J by 0 bases, with 5 bases between them. The length of the CDR3 is 13 residues. CDR3 region: CASRSSGANVLTF. CDR3 coding DNA: TGTGCCAGTCGTAGCTCTGGGGCCAACGTCCTGACTTTC.

V usage is TRBV7-8 and J usage is TRBJ2-7, with D perhaps assigned TRBD1 or TRBD2 (5 bases each). Trimming removed 5 bases from V and 5 bases from J, with 16 bases in between. The CDR3 is 14 residues long. Germline V gives CDR1 SGHVS, CDR2 FQNEAQ. CDR3 in amino acids: CASSPMGRSHEQYF. The CDR3 DNA reads as TGTGCCAGCAGCCCAATGGGACGGTCCCACGAGCAGTACTTC.

This clone was detected a few times. This rearrangement joins TRBV19 to TRBJ1-2, with a possible D match to TRBD1 (5 bases). Germline V gene data show CDR1 as LNHDA and CDR2 as SQIVND (reference sequence). The CDR3 covers 12 residues. The V end was cut by 5 bases, the J end by 8 bases, with 12 bases between. In DNA form, the CDR3 reads TGTGCCAGTAGTGTCCGGGACGGGGGCTACACCTTC. Translated: CASSVRDGGYTF. Together with reference TRBV19 and TRBJ1-2, the CDR3 gives the full variable domain: DGGITQSPKYLFRKEGQNVTLSCEQNLNHDAMYWYRQDPGQGLRLIYYSQIVNDFQKGDIAEGYSVSREKKESFPLTVTSAQKNPTAFYLCASSVRDGGYTFGSGTRLTVV.